The 14 T cell receptor beta chains given below trace back to one sample, sequenced in a study of identical twins. TCRdb fed the 5' RACE reads into MiXCR, producing one record per CDR3 protein. The sample yields some 900,000 distinct CDR3 sequences, 10% to 15% seen once. The sample was also reused in another study, on yellow fever vaccine responses in identical twins.

Input material: PBMCs. Receptors were obtained from a woman between 18 and 29 years old in good health.

CDR3 amino acids: CASSVVPSGSSYNEQFF. The DNA of the CDR3 is TGTGCCAGCAGCGTAGTTCCTAGCGGTAGCTCCTACAATGAGCAGTTCTTC. V usage is TRBV9 and J usage is TRBJ2-1; 7 bases fit TRBD2. Germline trimming cut 0 bases from V and 0 bases from J; bases unmatched to any gene: 6. Germline lookup yields CDR1 SGDLS and CDR2 YYNGEE. The CDR3 has 17 residues.

This sequence joins TRBV4-1 and TRBJ2-1; a weak D match, TRBD2 (6 bases). The germline V gene has CDR1 MGHRA and CDR2 YSYEKL. V was cut by 1 base and J by 2 bases, with 12 bases left in between. The length of the CDR3 is 16 residues. This chain's CDR3 is CASSQGDGRAYNEQFF. Written as DNA, the CDR3 is TGCGCCAGCAGCCAAGGTGACGGGAGAGCCTACAATGAGCAGTTCTTC.

This clonotype was recorded a few times. The chain is built from TRBV20-1 and TRBJ1-1, with D hard to call. The CDR3 loop spans 13 amino acids. The germline gives CDR1 DFQATT, CDR2 SNEGSKA (reference sequence). Trimming took 0 bases from V and 2 from J, leaving 7 bases between them. DNA of the CDR3: TGCAGTGCTAGAGAACAGCATAACACTGAAGCTTTCTTT. This sequence encodes CSAREQHNTEAFF.

The CDR3 DNA reads as TGCAGTGCTGCCTCACTAGCGCATTTATCCTACGAGCAGTACTTC. Its protein product is CSAASLAHLSYEQYF. The chain combines TRBV20-1 with TRBJ2-7, with 7 positions matching TRBD2. Trimming at V came to 5 bases and at J to 1 base, leaving 11 bases not matched to a gene. CDR3 length: 15 amino acids. The germline CDR1 and CDR2 sequences are DFQATT and SNEGSKA (reference sequence).

A few counts support this clonotype. This sequence joins TRBV10-2 and TRBJ2-1; D is unclear. Germline V gene lookup returns CDR1 WSHSY and CDR2 SAAADI. The length of the CDR3 is 12 residues. V lost 4 bases to trimming and J lost 6 bases, with 7 bases between them. CDR3 DNA: TGCGCCAGCAGTGTTCACTTCAATGAGCAGTTCTTC. Translation gives CASSVHFNEQFF.

This clonotype has ten or more counts. The chain joins TRBV7-9 to TRBJ1-2, with D unclear. Trimming removed 1 base at V and 0 bases at J, with 12 bases between. Germline CDR1 and CDR2: SEHNR and FQNEAQ (reference sequence). This CDR3 is built from 16 residues. The CDR3 sequence: CASSLVYGTPNYGYTF. CDR3 DNA sequence: TGTGCCAGCAGCTTAGTTTACGGAACCCCTAACTATGGCTACACCTTC.

This clonotype was detected ten times or more. This chain links TRBV10-3 with TRBJ1-6; weak D call: TRBD1 (5 bases). The V gene's germline CDR1 is ENHRY and CDR2 SYGVKD. V gave up 7 bases and J gave up 8 bases, with 15 bases separating them. The CDR3 covers 14 residues. CDR3 DNA sequence: TGTGCCATCAATAACCAGGGTGGGGATTCACCCCTCCACTTT. Amino acids: CAINNQGGDSPLHF.

In this sample, this clonotype turned up a few times. The chain links TRBV13 to TRBJ1-2, with TRBD1 as a possible D gene (5 bases). The germline V gene has CDR1 PRHDT and CDR2 FYEKMQ (reference sequence). The ends were cut back, 1 base at V and 14 bases at J, with 14 bases in the middle. The CDR3 extends over 12 amino acids. The DNA for the CDR3 is TGTGCCAGCAGCTTAGCAGGGCAGGCTCGGACCTTC. It specifies CASSLAGQARTF.

Many counts were recorded for this clonotype. The chain is built from TRBV28 and TRBJ2-1; D ambiguous. The germline gives CDR1 MDHEN, CDR2 SYDVKM. This CDR3 contains 12 residues. V lost 6 bases to trimming and J lost 4 bases, with 7 bases between them. This chain's CDR3 is CASRVSYNEQFF. In DNA, the CDR3 is TGTGCCAGCAGAGTCTCGTACAATGAGCAGTTCTTC.

V usage is TRBV15 and J usage is TRBJ1-2, with D possibly matching TRBD1 (6 bases). V lost 4 bases and J lost 10, with 13 bases in between. The CDR3 has 12 amino acids. The germline CDR1 and CDR2 sequences are LNHNV and YYDKDF (reference sequence). The CDR3 region has the DNA TGTGCCACCAGCACGGGACAAGGAGACTACACCTTC. This encodes CATSTGQGDYTF.

The chain uses TRBV11-2 and TRBJ2-3, with 9 bases identical to TRBD1. CDR1 is SGHAT, CDR2 FQNNGV, per germline. The CDR3 covers 16 residues. The J segment lost 4 bases and the V segment lost 7 bases, leaving 12 bases of the junction unmatched. The CDR3 DNA follows: TGTGCCAGCAAGACAAACAGGGGGCCTCTAGCAGATACGCAGTATTTT. Translated, it gives CASKTNRGPLADTQYF.

This clonotype was found a few times. The V gene is TRBV15, the J gene TRBJ2-7; D not resolved. Germline V gives CDR1 LNHNV, CDR2 YYDKDF (reference sequence). The CDR3 runs 12 residues. V was pared by 1 base and J by 6 bases, with 7 bases between. CDR3 bases: TGTGCCACCAGCAGAGTAGCAGGCGAGCAGTACTTC. The encoded protein is CATSRVAGEQYF.

This clonotype occurred a few times. This rearrangement joins TRBV11-1 to TRBJ2-6, with 8 positions matching TRBD1. Germline V gives CDR1 SGHAT, CDR2 FQDESV (reference sequence). J gave up 0 bases and V 5 bases, and 9 bases lay outside the gene matches. The CDR3 is 18 residues long. The CDR3 loop reads CASSPQGAPGSGANVLTF. Here the CDR3 DNA reads TGTGCCAGCAGCCCCCAGGGGGCCCCTGGCTCTGGGGCCAACGTCCTGACTTTC.

The table lists this clonotype with a few counts. V gene TRBV24-1 combines with J gene TRBJ1-4; D possibly corresponds to TRBD1 (6 bases). The CDR3 totals 14 residues. Trimming left V 4 bases short and J 4 bases short, with 9 bases between. CDR1 is KGHDR, CDR2 SFDVKD, per germline. The CDR3, as DNA: TGTGCCACCAGTGACGGGGGCCTTAATGAAAAACTGTTTTTT. Protein sequence: CATSDGGLNEKLFF.